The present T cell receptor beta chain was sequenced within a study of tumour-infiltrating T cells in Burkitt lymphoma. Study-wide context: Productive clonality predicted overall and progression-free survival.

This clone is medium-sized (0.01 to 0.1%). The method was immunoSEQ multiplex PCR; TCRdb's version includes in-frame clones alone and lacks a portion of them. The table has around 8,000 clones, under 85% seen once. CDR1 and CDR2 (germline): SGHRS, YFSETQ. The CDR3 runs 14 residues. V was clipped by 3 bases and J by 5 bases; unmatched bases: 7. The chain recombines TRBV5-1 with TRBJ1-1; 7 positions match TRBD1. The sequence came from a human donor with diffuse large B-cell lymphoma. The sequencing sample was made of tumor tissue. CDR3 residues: CASSSRDSRTEAFF. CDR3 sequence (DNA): TGCGCCAGCAGCTCCCGGGACAGTAGGACTGAAGCTTTCTTT.